Listed below are T cell receptor beta chains from one sample, sequenced in a study of T cells in Graves' hyperthyroidism and ophthalmopathy. From the multiplex PCR reads, TCRdb called clonotypes with MiXCR, one entry per CDR3 protein. This table has approximately 690,000 distinct CDR3 sequences, roughly 15% appearing once. What was sequenced was blood. Every receptor here comes from a woman in her 50s with Graves' ophthalmopathy. CDR3s include the opening cysteine and the closing phenylalanine or tryptophan. D genes are given only for firm matches.

>TRBJ2-1|TRBV12-3/TRBV12-4|TRBD2
CASSLLAGGYSYNEQFF
>TRBJ2-1|TRBV7-2|TRBD2
CASSVASGANEQFF
>TRBJ1-5|TRBV28|TRBD1
CASSSPLGQGGQPQHF
>TRBJ2-7|TRBV27|TRBD2
CASRGPGLASSYEQYF
>TRBJ1-5|TRBV6-1|NA
CATSGRDAVNQPQHF
>TRBJ2-4|TRBV7-8|TRBD2
CASSLDGAGGAKNIQYF
>TRBJ2-2|TRBV20-1|TRBD2
CSARPPGLASTGELFF
>TRBJ2-7|TRBV9|NA
CASSVGDPKLYEQYF
>TRBJ1-5|TRBV20-1|NA
CSARDAAAQGAQHF
>TRBJ2-3|TRBV7-6|NA
CASSSPAVTDTQYF
>TRBJ1-5|TRBV6-2/TRBV6-3|TRBD1
CASSYSQGVDQPQHF
>TRBJ2-7|TRBV5-6|NA
CASSYQQRRAYEQYF
>TRBJ2-1|TRBV7-9|TRBD2
CASSWTSGRPYNEQFF
>TRBJ1-1|TRBV6-1|NA
CASTVSQGGAEAFF
>TRBJ2-3|TRBV6-2/TRBV6-3|TRBD2
CASSYSTLWREETDTQYF
>TRBJ2-3|TRBV19|NA
CASSIEARGYSTDTQYF
>TRBJ2-1|TRBV27|NA
CASSLDNNEQFF